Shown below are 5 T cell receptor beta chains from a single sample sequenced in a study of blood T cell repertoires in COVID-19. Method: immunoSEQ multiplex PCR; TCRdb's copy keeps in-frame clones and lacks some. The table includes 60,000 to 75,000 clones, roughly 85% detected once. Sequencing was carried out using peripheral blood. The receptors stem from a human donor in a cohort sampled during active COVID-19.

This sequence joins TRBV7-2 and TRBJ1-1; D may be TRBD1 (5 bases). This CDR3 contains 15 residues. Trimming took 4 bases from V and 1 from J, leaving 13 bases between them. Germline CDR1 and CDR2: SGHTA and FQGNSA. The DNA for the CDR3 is TGTGCCAGCAGCTACGCACGACAGAGGAACACTGAAGCTTTCTTT. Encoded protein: CASSYARQRNTEAFF. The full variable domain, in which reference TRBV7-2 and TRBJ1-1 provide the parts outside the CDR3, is GAGVSQSPSNKVTEKGKDVELRCDPISGHTALYWYRQSLGQGLEFLIYFQGNSAPDKSGLPSDRFSAERTGGSVSTLTIQRTQQEDSAVYLCASSYARQRNTEAFFGQGTRLTVV.

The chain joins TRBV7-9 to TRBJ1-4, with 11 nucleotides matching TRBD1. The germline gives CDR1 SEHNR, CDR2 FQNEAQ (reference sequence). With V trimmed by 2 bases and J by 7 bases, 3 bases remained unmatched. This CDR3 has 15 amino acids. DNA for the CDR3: TGTGCCAGCAGCTTACGGACAGGGGGCTTTGAAAAACTGTTTTTT. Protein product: CASSLRTGGFEKLFF. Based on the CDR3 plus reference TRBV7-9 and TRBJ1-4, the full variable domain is DTGVSQNPRHKITKRGQNVTFRCDPISEHNRLYWYRQTLGQGPEFLTYFQNEAQLEKSRLLSDRFSAERPKGSFSTLEIQRTEQGDSAMYLCASSLRTGGFEKLFFGSGTQLSVL.

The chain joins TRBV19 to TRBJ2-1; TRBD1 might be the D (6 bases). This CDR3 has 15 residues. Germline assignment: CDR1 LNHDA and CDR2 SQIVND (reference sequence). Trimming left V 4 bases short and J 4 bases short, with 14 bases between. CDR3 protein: CASSRRGRPYNEQFF. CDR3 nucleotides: TGTGCCAGTAGTAGAAGGGGGAGACCGTACAATGAGCAGTTCTTC.

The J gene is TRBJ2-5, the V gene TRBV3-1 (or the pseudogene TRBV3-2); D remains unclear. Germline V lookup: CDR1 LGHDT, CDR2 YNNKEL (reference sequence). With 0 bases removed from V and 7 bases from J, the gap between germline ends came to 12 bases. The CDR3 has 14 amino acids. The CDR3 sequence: CASSQEVRSSTQYF. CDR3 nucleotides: TGTGCCAGCAGCCAAGAGGTGAGGAGCTCGACCCAGTACTTC.

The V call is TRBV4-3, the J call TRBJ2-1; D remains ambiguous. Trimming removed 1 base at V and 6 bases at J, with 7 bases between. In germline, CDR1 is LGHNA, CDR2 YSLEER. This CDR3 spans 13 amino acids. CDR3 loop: CASSQGRGNEQFF. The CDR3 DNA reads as TGCGCCAGCAGCCAAGGGCGAGGCAATGAGCAGTTCTTC.